A single sample is the source of the 16 T cell receptor beta chains below, sequenced in a study of blood T cell repertoires in COVID-19. The table came from immunoSEQ multiplex PCR; TCRdb's copy has only in-frame clones and leaves some out. The sample consists of just over 350,000 clones, around 88% of them appearing once. Material for sequencing was peripheral blood. The receptor source for this set is a woman aged 60-70 years with COVID-19, enrolled during active disease.

The chain recombines TRBV16 with TRBJ2-1, with 13 bases fitting TRBD2. The CDR3 length is 15 residues. Germline lookup yields CDR1 KGHSY and CDR2 FQNENV. The ends lost 1 base at V and 8 bases at J; junction bases unmatched: 2. This chain's CDR3 is CASSQFGLAGDEQFF. The CDR3 coding sequence is TGTGCCAGCAGCCAATTCGGACTAGCGGGGGATGAGCAGTTCTTC.

This clone was detected only once. In nucleotides, the CDR3 is TGTGCCAGCAGCCCTAGACAGTTTGACAATGAGCAGTTCTTC. As protein: CASSPRQFDNEQFF. The genes are TRBV5-4 and TRBJ2-1; maybe TRBD1 (5 bases). The CDR3 covers 14 residues. V was cut by 4 bases and J by 5 bases, with 13 bases left in between. The V gene's germline CDR1 is SGHNT and CDR2 YYREEE (reference sequence).

The V call is TRBV5-1, the J call TRBJ1-1; 8 nucleotides agree with TRBD1. Germline V gene sequence: CDR1 SGHRS, CDR2 YFSETQ. With V trimmed by 4 bases and J by 0 bases, 11 bases remained unmatched. The CDR3 spans 17 residues. The DNA for the CDR3 is TGCGCCAGCAGCCCACCCCAGGGGGCTTACTTGAACACTGAAGCTTTCTTT. It codes for CASSPPQGAYLNTEAFF.

The gene calls are TRBV27 and TRBJ1-1; weak D call: TRBD1 (6 bases). V was clipped by 6 bases and J by 0 bases, with 8 bases between them. The CDR3 is 13 residues long. The germline CDR1 and CDR2 sequences are MNHEY and SMNVEV (reference sequence). The CDR3 DNA reads TGTGCCAGCAGGGGACATATGAACACTGAAGCTTTCTTT. It yields the protein CASRGHMNTEAFF.

The rearrangement uses TRBV19 and TRBJ2-2, with 11 bases matching TRBD1. Germline V gives CDR1 LNHDA, CDR2 SQIVND (reference sequence). Trimming took 3 bases from V and 6 from J; bases not matched to a gene: 6. This CDR3 has 16 residues. Here the CDR3 DNA reads TGTGCCAGTAGTATGGACAGGGGGCGTTCGGCCGGGGAGCTGTTTTTT. Its protein product is CASSMDRGRSAGELFF.

This clone was picked up many times. The chain employs TRBV2 and TRBJ1-1, with D hard to call. The CDR3 is made up of 14 amino acids. Germline V gene sequence: CDR1 SNHLY, CDR2 FYNNEI. The V end was cut by 3 bases, the J end by 5 bases, with 13 bases between. The chain's CDR3 is CASSELGSGTEAFF. The CDR3 DNA follows: TGTGCCAGCAGTGAGTTGGGGAGTGGGACTGAAGCTTTCTTT.

V usage is TRBV11-2 and J usage is TRBJ1-6; 11 bases align to TRBD1. The CDR3 consists of 16 residues. J gave up 9 bases and V 4 bases, and 8 bases lay outside the gene matches. In germline, CDR1 is SGHAT, CDR2 FQNNGV. CDR3 nucleotide sequence: TGTGCCAGCAGCTCAATGGACAGGGGGCCGGTTTCACCCCTCCACTTT. Translating it yields CASSSMDRGPVSPLHF. Variable domain in full (rest from reference TRBV11-2 and TRBJ1-6): EAGVAQSPRYKIIEKRQSVAFWCNPISGHATLYWYQQILGQGPKLLIQFQNNGVVDDSQLPKDRFSAERLKGVDSTLKIQPAKLEDSAVYLCASSSMDRGPVSPLHFGNGTRLTVT.

V and J are TRBV30 and TRBJ2-7; TRBD2 is a possible D gene (6 bases). Germline CDR1 GTSNPN, CDR2 SVGIG (reference sequence). V lost 7 bases, J lost 0 bases, and 13 bases lay in between. The CDR3 has 13 residues. CDR3 nucleotides: TGTGCCTTCAACCGGGGGAGCTCCTACGAGCAGTACTTC. Its translation: CAFNRGSSYEQYF.

The chain links TRBV27 to TRBJ2-3; no definite D call. V was pared by 6 bases and J by 0 bases, with 10 bases between. This CDR3 region has 14 residues. Germline CDR1 MNHEY, CDR2 SMNVEV (reference sequence). CDR3 coding DNA: TGTGCCAGCAGACCAACGGGTAGCACAGATACGCAGTATTTT. It codes for CASRPTGSTDTQYF.

The V and J genes are TRBV27 and TRBJ1-1; D is perhaps TRBD1 (5 bases). The V end lost 7 bases, the J end lost 4 bases, and 10 bases lay between the germline ends. The CDR3 contains 12 residues. Per germline, CDR1 MNHEY and CDR2 SMNVEV (reference sequence). The CDR3, as DNA: TGTGCCAGCATTACCGGGGGCACTGAAGCTTTCTTT. Its protein is CASITGGTEAFF.

The chain couples TRBV29-1 to TRBJ2-3; 8 nucleotides agree with TRBD2. After removal of 5 bases from V and 5 bases from J, the junction contained 9 bases not matched to a gene. The CDR3 runs 14 residues. Germline V gene data show CDR1 as SQVTM and CDR2 as ANQGSEA. The chain's CDR3 is CSVSGGQGGDTQYF. The CDR3 coding sequence is TGCAGCGTTAGCGGGGGCCAAGGGGGAGATACGCAGTATTTT.

The V gene is TRBV2, the J gene TRBJ1-4; a weak D match, TRBD1 (5 bases). The CDR3 sequence is 15 residues long. Trimming took 2 bases from V and 8 from J, leaving 15 bases between them. CDR1 SNHLY and CDR2 FYNNEI come from the germline V gene. The CDR3 region has the DNA TGTGCCAGCAGTGAAAGGGGTACAGGTCAGGAAAAACTGTTTTTT. Its translation: CASSERGTGQEKLFF.

V is TRBV7-2 and J is TRBJ2-1; 15 bases agree with TRBD2. From germline, CDR1 is SGHTA and CDR2 FQGNSA. The CDR3 loop spans 16 amino acids. Unmatched junction bases numbered 0, after V lost 4 bases and J lost 2 bases. Here the CDR3 DNA reads TGTGCCAGCAGCTGGACTAGCGGGGGGGCCTACAATGAGCAGTTCTTC. Translating it yields CASSWTSGGAYNEQFF.

The V call is TRBV5-5, the J call TRBJ2-5, with a weak D call TRBD2 (6 bases). This CDR3 has 13 residues. CDR1 is SGHKS, CDR2 YYEKEE, per germline (reference sequence). Deletions cut 4 bases from V and 4 bases from J, with 11 bases between. The DNA of the CDR3 is TGTGCCAGCAGCACAATTAGCGGAGAGACCCAGTACTTC. Its translation is CASSTISGETQYF.

The chain has TRBV7-2 and TRBJ2-3; D is ambiguous. The CDR3 loop spans 15 amino acids. The germline V gene encodes CDR1 SGHTA and CDR2 FQGNSA. The V gene lost 1 base and the J gene lost 8 bases, with 16 bases spanning the gap. In nucleotides, the CDR3 is TGTGCCAGCAGCTTAGTACCACATTCGTTGGTTACGCAGTATTTT. The encoded protein is CASSLVPHSLVTQYF.

The V call is TRBV7-9, the J call TRBJ1-1; 7 bases are a match to TRBD1. Germline loops: CDR1 SEHNR, CDR2 FQNEAQ (reference sequence). The CDR3 is 14 residues long. V lost 3 bases to trimming and J lost 1 base; unmatched junction nucleotides: 2. This chain's CDR3 is CASSLKGANTEAFF. The CDR3 DNA sequence: TGTGCCAGCAGCTTGAAGGGGGCGAACACTGAAGCTTTCTTT.